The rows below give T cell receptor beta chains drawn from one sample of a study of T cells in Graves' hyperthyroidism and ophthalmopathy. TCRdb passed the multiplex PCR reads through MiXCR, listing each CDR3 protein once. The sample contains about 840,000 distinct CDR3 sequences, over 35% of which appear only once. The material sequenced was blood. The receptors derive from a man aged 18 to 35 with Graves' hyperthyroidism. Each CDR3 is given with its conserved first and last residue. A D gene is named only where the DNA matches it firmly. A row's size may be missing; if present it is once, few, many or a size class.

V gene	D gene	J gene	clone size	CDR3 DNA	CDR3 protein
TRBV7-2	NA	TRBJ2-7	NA	TGTGCCAGCAGTTTTTCAGTCAGGGGGGAATACGAGCAGTACTTC	CASSFSVRGEYEQYF
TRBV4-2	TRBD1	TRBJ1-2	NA	TGTGCCAGCGGCCAGACAGGGGACTATGGCTACACCTTC	CASGQTGDYGYTF
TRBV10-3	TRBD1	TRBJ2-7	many	TGTGCCATCGGGGGACAGGACTCCTACGAGCAGTACTTC	CAIGGQDSYEQYF
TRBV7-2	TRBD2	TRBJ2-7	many	TGTGCCAGCAGCTCTCTAGCGGGGGATTACGAGCAGTACTTC	CASSSLAGDYEQYF
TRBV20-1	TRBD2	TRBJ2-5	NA	TGCAGTGCTCCCGGGCGGGGGGAAGAGACCCAGTACTTC	CSAPGRGEETQYF
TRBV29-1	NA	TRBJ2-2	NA	TGCAGCGTGGTAGGAGCGGAGCTGTTTTTT	CSVVGAELFF
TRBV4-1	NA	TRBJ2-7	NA	TGCGTCAGCTCCCTTGAGCCGAGCTCCTACGAGCAGTACTTC	CVSSLEPSSYEQYF
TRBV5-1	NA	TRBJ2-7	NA	TGCGCCAGCAGCAGCCAAGGGAACCAGCAGTACTTC	CASSSQGNQQYF
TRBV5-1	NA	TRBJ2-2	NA	TGCGCCAGCAGCAGGAACAGGGTTCCCGGGGAGCTGTTTTTT	CASSRNRVPGELFF
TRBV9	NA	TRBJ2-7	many	TGTGCCAGCAGCGGACCGGGACGTCCTTACGAGCAGTACTTC	CASSGPGRPYEQYF
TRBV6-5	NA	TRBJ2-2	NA	TGTGCCAGCAGAGCAGGGGCTAACACCGGGGAGCTGTTTTTT	CASRAGANTGELFF
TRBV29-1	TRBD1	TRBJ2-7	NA	TGCAGCAGCGGACAGGAAGGCGAGCAGTACTTC	CSSGQEGEQYF
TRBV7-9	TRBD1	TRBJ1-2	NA	TGTGCCAGCAGCGCCGGGACAGGGTGGGGTGGCTACACCTTC	CASSAGTGWGGYTF
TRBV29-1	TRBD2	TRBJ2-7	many	TGCAGCACCCTGTACGGACTAGCGGGAGACAACGAGCAGTACTTC	CSTLYGLAGDNEQYF
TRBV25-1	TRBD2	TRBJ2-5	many	TGTGCCAGCAGATTAAGCGGGAGGGAGGGGGAGACCCAGTACTTC	CASRLSGREGETQYF
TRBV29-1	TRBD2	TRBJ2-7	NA	TGCAGCGTTCAGGGACTAGCGGGGGTCGAGCAGTACTTC	CSVQGLAGVEQYF
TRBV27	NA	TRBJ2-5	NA	TGTGCCAGCAGTTATAGGGGATGGGAGACCCAGTACTTC	CASSYRGWETQYF
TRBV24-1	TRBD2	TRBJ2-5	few	TGTGCCACCAGTGACTACACTCTAGCGGGGATTGAGACCCAGTACTTC	CATSDYTLAGIETQYF
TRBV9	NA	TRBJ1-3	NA	TGTGCCAGCAGCCCCTCCTCAGGACAGTTAAGCTCTGGAAACACCATATATTTT	CASSPSSGQLSSGNTIYF
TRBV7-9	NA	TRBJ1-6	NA	TGTGCCAGCAGCTTAGAAGCGAATAATCCACCCCTCCACTTT	CASSLEANNPPLHF
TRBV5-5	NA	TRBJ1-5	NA	TGTGCCAGCAGCTTTGGACAGACTAGCAATCAGCCCCAGCATTTT	CASSFGQTSNQPQHF
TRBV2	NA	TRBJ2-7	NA	TGTGCCAGCAGTGAAGCGCCGGGGCAGACCTACGAGCAGTACTTC	CASSEAPGQTYEQYF
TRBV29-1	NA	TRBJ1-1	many	TGCAGCGTTGCTCTGAACACTGAAGCTTTCTTT	CSVALNTEAFF
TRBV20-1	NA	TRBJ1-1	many	TGCAGTGCTCCGGGGCCCATGAACACTGAAGCTTTCTTT	CSAPGPMNTEAFF
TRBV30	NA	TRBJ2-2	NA	TGTGCCTGGAGTGCCAGGACCACCGGGGAGCTGTTTTTT	CAWSARTTGELFF